The source of this TCR beta chain is a study of blood T cell repertoires in COVID-19. About the study: Collection of acute and convalescent COVID-19 samples took place in the United States, Italy and Spain. The analysed material was cDNA or gDNA that came from T cells, B-cell-depleted T cells, or PBMCs.

Patients in Seattle were enrolled during active infection, then followed longitudinally. Original processing methods: Reference gene primer amplification in the assay estimated nucleated cell counts. Libraries were prepared by immunoSEQ multiplex PCR; TCRdb keeps only in-frame clonotypes and omits some of them. V, J and clone size are taken as reported in that table, and D and trimming were inferred from the DNA itself. The sample comprises approximately 160,000 clones, approximately 85% of which are singletons, and around 8.1% rests with the top ten. This receptor was taken from a woman aged 55-70 years with COVID-19, enrolled during active disease. Sequencing was carried out using peripheral blood.

The CDR3 protein is CARLAGQGPNEKLFF. The CDR3 DNA reads as TGTGCCAGACTGGCGGGACAGGGACCTAATGAAAAACTGTTTTTT. The chain links TRBV2 to TRBJ1-4; 9 positions agree with TRBD1. After removal of 9 bases from V and 3 bases from J, the junction contained 8 bases not matched to a gene. From germline, CDR1 is SNHLY and CDR2 FYNNEI. The CDR3 consists of 15 residues.